This T cell receptor (beta chain) was sequenced during a study of cytomegalovirus exposure and HLA in healthy donors. V shed 3 bases and J 6 bases; nucleotides not matched to a gene: 2. The CDR3 runs to 13 residues. Per the germline V gene, CDR1 is LNHDA and CDR2 is SQIVND (reference sequence). Primers included in the PCR were 60 Vbeta and 13 Jbeta primers. Some clones are missing from TCRdb's copy, which holds only in-frame ones; the method was immunoSEQ multiplex PCR. The sample consists of 150,000 to 200,000 clones, over 70% of them appearing once. The receptor comes from a male donor in good health and CMV-seronegative. The chain is built from TRBV19 and TRBJ1-5, with 7 bases fitting TRBD1. Sequencing was performed on PBMCs. DNA of the CDR3: TGTGCCAGTAGTATGACAGGGACTCAGCCCCAGCATTTT. Its protein product is CASSMTGTQPQHF.